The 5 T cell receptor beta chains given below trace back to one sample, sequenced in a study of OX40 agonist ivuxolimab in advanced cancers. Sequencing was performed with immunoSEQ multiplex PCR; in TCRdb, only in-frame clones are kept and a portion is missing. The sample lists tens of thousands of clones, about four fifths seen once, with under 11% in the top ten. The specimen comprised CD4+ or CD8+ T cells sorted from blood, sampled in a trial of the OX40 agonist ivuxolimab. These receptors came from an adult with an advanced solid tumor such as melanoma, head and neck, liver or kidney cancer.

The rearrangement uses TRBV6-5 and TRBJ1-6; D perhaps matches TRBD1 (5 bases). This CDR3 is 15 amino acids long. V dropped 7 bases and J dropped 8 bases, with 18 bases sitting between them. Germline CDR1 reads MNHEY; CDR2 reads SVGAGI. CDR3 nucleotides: TGTGCCAGCACTACCTTGGGGCCGCCCGATTCACCCCTCCACTTT. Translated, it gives CASTTLGPPDSPLHF.

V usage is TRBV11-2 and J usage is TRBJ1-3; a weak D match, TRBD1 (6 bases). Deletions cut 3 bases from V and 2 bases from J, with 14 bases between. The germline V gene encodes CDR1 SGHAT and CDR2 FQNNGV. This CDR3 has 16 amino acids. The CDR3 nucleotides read TGTGCCAGCAGCTTTCGACAGGAGACTCCTGGAAACACCATATATTTT. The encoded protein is CASSFRQETPGNTIYF.

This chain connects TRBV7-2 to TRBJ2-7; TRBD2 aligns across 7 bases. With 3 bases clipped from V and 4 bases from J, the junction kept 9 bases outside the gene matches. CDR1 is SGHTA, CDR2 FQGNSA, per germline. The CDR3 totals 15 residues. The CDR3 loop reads CASSFGLAATYEQYF. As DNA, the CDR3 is TGTGCCAGCAGCTTCGGGCTAGCGGCCACGTACGAGCAGTACTTC.

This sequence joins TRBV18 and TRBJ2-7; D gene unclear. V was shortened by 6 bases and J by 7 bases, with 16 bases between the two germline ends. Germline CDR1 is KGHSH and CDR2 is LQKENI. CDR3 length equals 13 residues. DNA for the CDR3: TGTGCCAGCTCCAAACGAGCACAAGAGGAGCAGTACTTC. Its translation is CASSKRAQEEQYF.

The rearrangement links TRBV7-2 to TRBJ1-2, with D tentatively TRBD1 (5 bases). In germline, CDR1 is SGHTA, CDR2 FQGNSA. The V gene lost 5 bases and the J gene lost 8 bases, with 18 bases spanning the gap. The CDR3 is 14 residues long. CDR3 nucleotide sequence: TGTGCCAGCAGCCTCCGGGGAGGGGCGACGGGCTACACCTTC. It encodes CASSLRGGATGYTF.